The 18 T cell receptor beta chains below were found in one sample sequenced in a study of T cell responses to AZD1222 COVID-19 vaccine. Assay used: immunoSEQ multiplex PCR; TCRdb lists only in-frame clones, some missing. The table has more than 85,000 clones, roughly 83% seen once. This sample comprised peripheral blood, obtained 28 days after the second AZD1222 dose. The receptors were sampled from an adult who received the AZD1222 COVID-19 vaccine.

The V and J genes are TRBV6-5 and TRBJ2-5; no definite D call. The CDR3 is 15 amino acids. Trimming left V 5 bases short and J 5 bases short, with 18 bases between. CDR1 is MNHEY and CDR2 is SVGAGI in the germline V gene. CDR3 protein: CASSPFLVDRETQYF. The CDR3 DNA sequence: TGTGCCAGCAGTCCCTTTCTGGTAGACCGGGAGACCCAGTACTTC.

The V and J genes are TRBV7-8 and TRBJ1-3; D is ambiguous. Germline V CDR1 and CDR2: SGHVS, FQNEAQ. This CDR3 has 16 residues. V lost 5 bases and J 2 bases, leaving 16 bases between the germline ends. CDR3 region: CASSPRFGLTGNTIYF. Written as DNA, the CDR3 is TGTGCCAGCAGCCCCCGTTTTGGTTTAACTGGAAACACCATATATTTT.

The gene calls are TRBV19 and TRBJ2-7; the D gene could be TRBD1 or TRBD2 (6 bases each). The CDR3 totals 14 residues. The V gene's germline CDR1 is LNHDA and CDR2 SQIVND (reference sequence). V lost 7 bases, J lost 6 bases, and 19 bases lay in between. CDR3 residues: CASTREGGWGEQYF. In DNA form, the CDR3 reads TGTGCCAGTACTAGAGAGGGGGGTTGGGGCGAGCAGTACTTC.

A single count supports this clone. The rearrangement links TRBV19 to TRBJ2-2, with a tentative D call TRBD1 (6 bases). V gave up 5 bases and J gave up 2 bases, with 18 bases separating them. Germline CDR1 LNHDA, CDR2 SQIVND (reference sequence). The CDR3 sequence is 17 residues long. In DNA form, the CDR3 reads TGTGCCAGTAGTCCGCAACAGGGCCAAATAAACACCGGGGAGCTGTTTTTT. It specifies CASSPQQGQINTGELFF.

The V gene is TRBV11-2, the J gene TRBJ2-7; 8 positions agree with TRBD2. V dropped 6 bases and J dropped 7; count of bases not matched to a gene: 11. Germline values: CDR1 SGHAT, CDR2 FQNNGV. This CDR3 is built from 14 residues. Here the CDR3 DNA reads TGTGCCAGCAGTCAGACTAGCGCCGGTTCGGAGCAGTACTTC. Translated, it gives CASSQTSAGSEQYF.

Here the CDR3 reads CASSFNEQFF. The DNA of the CDR3 is TGTGCCAGCAGCTTCAATGAGCAGTTCTTC. The V call is TRBV7-9, the J call TRBJ2-1; D remains ambiguous. Germline CDR1 reads SEHNR; CDR2 reads FQNEAQ (reference sequence). This CDR3 has 10 amino acids. Deletions cut 3 bases from V and 6 bases from J, with 0 bases between.

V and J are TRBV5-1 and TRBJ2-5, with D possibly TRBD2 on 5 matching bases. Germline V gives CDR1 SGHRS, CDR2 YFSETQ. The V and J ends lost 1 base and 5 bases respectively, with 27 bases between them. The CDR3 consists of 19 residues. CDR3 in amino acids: CASSLRRAGGFQERETQYF. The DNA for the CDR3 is TGCGCCAGCAGCTTGAGACGGGCAGGTGGATTCCAAGAGCGGGAGACCCAGTACTTC.

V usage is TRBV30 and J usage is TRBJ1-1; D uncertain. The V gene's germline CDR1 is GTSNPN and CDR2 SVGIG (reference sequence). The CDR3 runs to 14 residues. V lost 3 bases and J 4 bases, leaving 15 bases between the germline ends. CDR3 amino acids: CAWSPGLDGTEAFF. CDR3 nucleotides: TGTGCCTGGAGCCCGGGCCTGGATGGCACTGAAGCTTTCTTT. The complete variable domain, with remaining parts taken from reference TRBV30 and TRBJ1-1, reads SQTIHQWPATLVQPVGSPLSLECTVEGTSNPNLYWYRQAAGRGLQLLFYSVGIGQISSEVPQNLSASRPQDRQFILSSKKLLLSDSGFYLCAWSPGLDGTEAFFGQGTRLTVV.

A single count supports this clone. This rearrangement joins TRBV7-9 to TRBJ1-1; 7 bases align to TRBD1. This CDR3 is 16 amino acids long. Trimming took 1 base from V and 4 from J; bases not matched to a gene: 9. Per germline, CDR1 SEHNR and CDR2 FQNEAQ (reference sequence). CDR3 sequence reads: CASSLGRGGGGTEAFF. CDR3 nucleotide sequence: TGTGCCAGCAGCTTAGGGAGAGGGGGCGGTGGCACTGAAGCTTTCTTT.

CDR3 amino acids: CASSLGTSNNEQFF. For the CDR3, the DNA is TGTGCCAGCAGCTTGGGGACGTCCAACAATGAGCAGTTCTTC. The J gene is TRBJ2-1, the V gene TRBV7-9; D may match TRBD1 or TRBD2 (5 bases each). With 3 bases removed from V and 5 bases from J, the gap between germline ends came to 11 bases. The CDR3 contains 14 residues. Germline CDR1 SEHNR, CDR2 FQNEAQ (reference sequence). The full variable domain, its missing parts supplied by reference TRBV7-9 and TRBJ2-1, is DTGVSQNPRHKITKRGQNVTFRCDPISEHNRLYWYRQTLGQGPEFLTYFQNEAQLEKSRLLSDRFSAERPKGSFSTLEIQRTEQGDSAMYLCASSLGTSNNEQFFGPGTRLTVL.

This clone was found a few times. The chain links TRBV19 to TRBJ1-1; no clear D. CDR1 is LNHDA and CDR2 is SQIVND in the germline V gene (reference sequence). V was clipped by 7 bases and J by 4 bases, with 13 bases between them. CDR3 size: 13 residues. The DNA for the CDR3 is TGTGCCAGTACCGCTATGGGAGGCACTGAAGCTTTCTTT. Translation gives CASTAMGGTEAFF. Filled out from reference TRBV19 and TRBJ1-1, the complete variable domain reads DGGITQSPKYLFRKEGQNVTLSCEQNLNHDAMYWYRQDPGQGLRLIYYSQIVNDFQKGDIAEGYSVSREKKESFPLTVTSAQKNPTAFYLCASTAMGGTEAFFGQGTRLTVV.

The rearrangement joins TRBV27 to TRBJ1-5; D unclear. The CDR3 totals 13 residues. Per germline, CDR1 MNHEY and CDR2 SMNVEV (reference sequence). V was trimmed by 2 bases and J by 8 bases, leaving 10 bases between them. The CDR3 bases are TGTGCCAGCAGTTTAGTGAGGTGGGAGCCCCAGCATTTT. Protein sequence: CASSLVRWEPQHF.

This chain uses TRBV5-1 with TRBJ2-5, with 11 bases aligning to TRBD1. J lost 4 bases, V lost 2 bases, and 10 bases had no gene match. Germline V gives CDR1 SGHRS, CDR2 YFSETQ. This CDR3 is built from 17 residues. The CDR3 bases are TGCGCCAGCAGCTTCAGGCCGAGGACAGGGGGCGGAGAGACCCAGTACTTC. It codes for CASSFRPRTGGGETQYF.

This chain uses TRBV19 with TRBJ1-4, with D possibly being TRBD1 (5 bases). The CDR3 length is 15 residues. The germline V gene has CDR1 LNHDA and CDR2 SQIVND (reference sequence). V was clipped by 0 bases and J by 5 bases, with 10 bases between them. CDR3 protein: CASSIDIRENEKLFF. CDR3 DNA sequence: TGTGCCAGTAGTATAGATATCAGGGAGAATGAAAAACTGTTTTTT.

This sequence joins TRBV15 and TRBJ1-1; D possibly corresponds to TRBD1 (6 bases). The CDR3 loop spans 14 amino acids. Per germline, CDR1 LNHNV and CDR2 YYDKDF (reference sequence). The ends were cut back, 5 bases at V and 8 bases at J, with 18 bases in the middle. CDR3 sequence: CATSFDIGGLEAFF. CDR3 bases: TGTGCCACCAGCTTTGACATCGGGGGGCTGGAAGCTTTCTTT.

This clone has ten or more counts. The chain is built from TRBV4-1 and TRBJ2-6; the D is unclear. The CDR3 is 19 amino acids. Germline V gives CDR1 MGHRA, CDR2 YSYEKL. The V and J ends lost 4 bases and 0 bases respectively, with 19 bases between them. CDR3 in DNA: TGCGCCAGCAGCCGGTCGCAGGATACATTTAGCTCTGGGGCCAACGTCCTGACTTTC. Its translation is CASSRSQDTFSSGANVLTF.

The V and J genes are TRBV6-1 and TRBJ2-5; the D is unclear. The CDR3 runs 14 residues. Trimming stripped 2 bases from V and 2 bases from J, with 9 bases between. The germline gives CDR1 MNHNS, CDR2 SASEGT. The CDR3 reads CASSEWASQETQYF. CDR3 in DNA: TGTGCCAGCAGTGAATGGGCCAGTCAAGAGACCCAGTACTTC.

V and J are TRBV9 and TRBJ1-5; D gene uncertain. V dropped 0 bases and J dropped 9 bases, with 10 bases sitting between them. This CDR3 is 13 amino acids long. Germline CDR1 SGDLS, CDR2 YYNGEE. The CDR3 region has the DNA TGTGCCAGCAGCGTAGGAGAGGGAGTGCCCCAGCATTTT. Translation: CASSVGEGVPQHF.